This passage covers 25 T cell receptor beta chains from one sample sequenced in a study of Ad26.COV2.S vaccination and SARS-CoV-2 variants (dated by TCRdb to the early 2020s). According to the study, the label for this sample's treatment or condition signals: some 20 received Ad26.COV2.S at low or high dose, single or two shots; 5 received placebo; per-sample allocation not given. For vaccine and placebo recipients, repertoires were sequenced using samples collected on day 63 after the first injection. The library was prepared using the immunoSEQ multiplex PCR assay. Here the immuneACCESS table is served through TCRdb, limited to in-frame sequences with V and J called. Missing clones are a known gap in these copies; in checked studies unresolved V genes cover under half, and the rest lacks a known reason. Within this sample are around 340,000 clones, with about 87% of them counted one time only. The ten top clones hold about 6.4% of the sample.

The source material was peripheral blood, sampled in a trial of Ad26.COV2.S vaccine versus placebo. The receptors come from a person aged 18-60 years who received the Ad26.COV2.S COVID-19 vaccine or a placebo.

The chain couples TRBV5-1 to TRBJ2-1, with 8 nucleotides matching TRBD1. CDR1 and CDR2 (germline): SGHRS, YFSETQ. V lost 3 bases, J lost 5 bases, and 7 bases stayed unmatched. This CDR3 comprises 15 residues. CDR3 bases: TGCGCCAGCAGCTGGGGGACAGGACCCAACAATGAGCAGTTCTTC. Translating gives CASSWGTGPNNEQFF.

V usage is TRBV4-3 and J usage is TRBJ2-1; TRBD2 matches 7 bases. This CDR3 has 15 residues. In germline, CDR1 is LGHNA, CDR2 YSLEER. Trimming cost V 0 bases and J 9 bases; bases outside gene matches: 8. The DNA for the CDR3 is TGCGCCAGCAGCCAAGATCTTTATTGGGGGGGTGAGCAGTTCTTC. It specifies CASSQDLYWGGEQFF.

The chain couples TRBV30 to TRBJ1-1, with no clear D. The CDR3 runs 13 residues. V lost 5 bases, J lost 0 bases, and 10 bases lay in between. Germline CDR1 GTSNPN, CDR2 SVGIG (reference sequence). CDR3 bases: TGTGCCTGGTTACCAGTACTGAACACTGAAGCTTTCTTT. It is translated as CAWLPVLNTEAFF.

This chain links TRBV3-1 (or the pseudogene TRBV3-2) with TRBJ2-1, with 14 bases that match TRBD2. Unmatched junction bases numbered 8, after V lost 5 bases and J lost 8 bases. The germline CDR1 and CDR2 sequences are LGHDT and YNNKEL (reference sequence). This CDR3 has 16 residues. CDR3 in amino acids: CASSGGLAGVLHEQFF. DNA for the CDR3: TGTGCCAGCAGCGGGGGACTAGCGGGAGTATTACATGAGCAGTTCTTC.

The chain combines TRBV30 with TRBJ1-2; D not certain. Germline CDR1 reads GTSNPN; CDR2 reads SVGIG (reference sequence). The V end was cut by 2 bases, the J end by 0 bases, with 1 base between. The CDR3 is 11 residues long. CDR3 sequence: CAWSSNYGYTF. In nucleotides, the CDR3 is TGTGCCTGGAGTTCTAACTATGGCTACACCTTC. Supplemented by reference TRBV30 and TRBJ1-2, the full variable domain reads SQTIHQWPATLVQPVGSPLSLECTVEGTSNPNLYWYRQAAGRGLQLLFYSVGIGQISSEVPQNLSASRPQDRQFILSSKKLLLSDSGFYLCAWSSNYGYTFGSGTRLTVV.

A note on this clone: At one end, the junction sequence differs from germline, possibly due to a read error. The V gene is TRBV7-3, the J gene TRBJ2-1, with D perhaps assigned TRBD1 or TRBD2 (5 bases each). The CDR3 length is 14 residues. Germline CDR1 is SGHTA and CDR2 is FQGTGA. In DNA, the CDR3 is TGTGCCAGCAGCCAGAATTCGGGGCCGGGAATGATGATCTTC. Its protein is CASSQNSGPGMMIF.

V gene TRBV7-2 combines with J gene TRBJ2-1, with TRBD2 as a possible D gene (5 bases). Germline values: CDR1 SGHTA, CDR2 FQGNSA. The germline V and J ends were trimmed by 5 bases and 9 bases, with 8 bases remaining between them. The CDR3 sequence is 11 residues long. Written as DNA, the CDR3 is TGTGCCAGCAGCCGGACTTTTGAGCAGTTCTTC. This sequence encodes CASSRTFEQFF.

The V call is TRBV5-1, the J call TRBJ2-7; D is ambiguous. The CDR3 has 14 amino acids. The germline V gene encodes CDR1 SGHRS and CDR2 YFSETQ. V was trimmed by 4 bases and J by 2 bases, leaving 13 bases between them. The CDR3 DNA reads TGCGCCAGCAGCCCAGGATCTGACGCCTACGAGCAGTACTTC. This translates into CASSPGSDAYEQYF.

The chain uses TRBV19 and TRBJ2-2; 7 nucleotides align to TRBD1. CDR3 length: 15 residues. The J segment lost 6 bases and the V segment lost 6 bases, leaving 10 bases of the junction unmatched. Germline CDR1 and CDR2: LNHDA and SQIVND (reference sequence). For the CDR3, the DNA is TGTGCCAGTAGCATCGGACAGGAAGGGGCCGGGGAGCTGTTTTTT. Amino acids: CASSIGQEGAGELFF.

This clone occurred once. The CDR3 sequence: CASSADGLSNQPQHF. In nucleotides, the CDR3 is TGTGCCAGCAGCGCCGACGGACTTAGCAATCAGCCCCAGCATTTT. The rearrangement links TRBV9 to TRBJ1-5; D unresolved. There are 15 residues in the CDR3. CDR1 is SGDLS, CDR2 YYNGEE, per germline. V was pared by 3 bases and J by 0 bases, with 10 bases between. The variable domain in full, completed from reference TRBV9 and TRBJ1-5, reads DSGVTQTPKHLITATGQRVTLRCSPRSGDLSVYWYQQSLDQGLQFLIQYYNGEERAKGNILERFSAQQFPDLHSELNLSSLELGDSALYFCASSADGLSNQPQHFGDGTRLSIL.

The chain is built from TRBV7-6 and TRBJ1-3; a weak D match, TRBD1 (6 bases). This CDR3 region has 16 residues. V lost 2 bases, J lost 2 bases, and 13 bases lay in between. Per the germline V gene, CDR1 is SGHVS and CDR2 is FNYEAQ. The CDR3 here is CASSLSPGATGNTIYF. The DNA for the CDR3 is TGTGCCAGCAGCTTAAGTCCAGGGGCTACTGGAAACACCATATATTTT.

The rearrangement joins TRBV18 to TRBJ2-2; D is possibly TRBD1 or TRBD2 (5 bases each). V gave up 3 bases and J gave up 3 bases, with 14 bases separating them. In germline, CDR1 is KGHSH, CDR2 LQKENI. This CDR3 has 16 residues. This CDR3 is CASSPIGKGDTGELFF. In DNA, the CDR3 is TGTGCCAGCTCACCCATCGGGAAAGGGGACACCGGGGAGCTGTTTTTT.

The table lists this clone with a count of one. The chain carries TRBV2 and TRBJ2-3; D remains unclear. CDR3 length: 15 residues. V was trimmed by 6 bases and J by 0 bases, leaving 13 bases between them. The germline gives CDR1 SNHLY, CDR2 FYNNEI. The CDR3 reads CASSPFLGSTDTQYF. CDR3 nucleotides: TGTGCCAGCAGCCCCTTCTTGGGGAGCACAGATACGCAGTATTTT.

The chain employs TRBV7-8 and TRBJ1-6; D is undetermined. Germline V gene data show CDR1 as SGHVS and CDR2 as FQNEAQ. The CDR3 loop spans 13 amino acids. V gave up 8 bases and J gave up 7 bases, with 12 bases separating them. The CDR3 sequence: CASAPGVNSPLHF. In nucleotides, the CDR3 is TGTGCCAGCGCCCCCGGGGTCAATTCACCCCTCCACTTT.

V gene TRBV7-9 combines with J gene TRBJ2-1; weak D call: TRBD2 (5 bases). The germline gives CDR1 SEHNR, CDR2 FQNEAQ (reference sequence). V was trimmed by 9 bases and J by 10 bases, leaving 16 bases between them. The length of the CDR3 is 12 residues. The CDR3 here is CASGELEREQFF. The CDR3 region has the DNA TGTGCCAGTGGGGAGTTAGAAAGAGAGCAGTTCTTC. The full variable domain, with the rest looked up from reference TRBV7-9 and TRBJ2-1, is DTGVSQNPRHKITKRGQNVTFRCDPISEHNRLYWYRQTLGQGPEFLTYFQNEAQLEKSRLLSDRFSAERPKGSFSTLEIQRTEQGDSAMYLCASGELEREQFFGPGTRLTVL.

For the CDR3, the DNA is TGTGCCAGCAACCCGCACGTGAACACTGAAGCTTTCTTT. This gives the protein CASNPHVNTEAFF. The V gene is TRBV5-8, the J gene TRBJ1-1; D is undetermined. Trimming took 6 bases from V and 0 from J, leaving 9 bases between them. The CDR3 covers 13 residues. Per germline, CDR1 SGHTS and CDR2 YDEGEE.

The J gene is TRBJ2-2, the V gene TRBV9; a weak D match, TRBD1 (6 bases). V lost 1 base and J 4 bases, leaving 14 bases between the germline ends. Germline V gene lookup returns CDR1 SGDLS and CDR2 YYNGEE. This CDR3 is built from 16 residues. The CDR3 region is CASSVHPGVSTGELFF. CDR3 DNA sequence: TGTGCCAGCAGCGTACATCCAGGGGTTAGCACCGGGGAGCTGTTTTTT.

The V and J genes are TRBV11-3 and TRBJ1-6; 9 bases align to TRBD1. The germline V gene encodes CDR1 SGHNT and CDR2 YENEEA. The CDR3 covers 14 residues. With V trimmed by 7 bases and J by 7 bases, 5 bases remained unmatched. CDR3 sequence (DNA): TGTGCCAGCAATAAAGGACAGGGGAATTCACCCCTCCACTTT. Translated, it gives CASNKGQGNSPLHF.

This sequence joins TRBV18 and TRBJ2-1; 7 bases agree with TRBD1. The length of the CDR3 is 13 residues. Germline V lookup: CDR1 KGHSH, CDR2 LQKENI. Losses at the gene ends were 4 bases for V and 3 bases for J; bases not matched to a gene: 0. Written as DNA, the CDR3 is TGTGCCAGCTCACGGGACAGCTACAATGAGCAGTTCTTC. As protein: CASSRDSYNEQFF.

The chain recombines TRBV5-1 with TRBJ1-4, with D possibly TRBD1 on 6 matching bases. CDR3 length equals 19 residues. Germline V gene data show CDR1 as SGHRS and CDR2 as YFSETQ. Trimming cost V 4 bases and J 3 bases, with 25 bases left between them. The CDR3 DNA follows: TGCGCCAGCAGCCGGACACTGGACGGGGGGCGATCGGCTAATGAAAAACTGTTTTTT. It encodes CASSRTLDGGRSANEKLFF. Drawing the rest from reference TRBV5-1 and TRBJ1-4, the complete variable domain is KAGVTQTPRYLIKTRGQQVTLSCSPISGHRSVSWYQQTPGQGLQFLFEYFSETQRNKGNFPGRFSGRQFSNSRSEMNVSTLELGDSALYLCASSRTLDGGRSANEKLFFGSGTQLSVL.

This chain joins TRBV6-4 and TRBJ2-1; 8 nucleotides line up with TRBD2. Trimming removed 3 bases from V and 8 bases from J; junction bases left unmatched: 6. The CDR3 runs to 14 residues. The germline CDR1 and CDR2 sequences are MRHNA and SNTAGT. CDR3 protein: CASSELAENDEQFF. CDR3 DNA sequence: TGTGCCAGCAGTGAACTAGCGGAAAACGATGAGCAGTTCTTC.

The V call is TRBV12-5, the J call TRBJ2-1; D ambiguous. Germline V gene sequence: CDR1 LGHNT, CDR2 FRNRAP. This CDR3 is built from 12 residues. V dropped 7 bases and J dropped 8 bases, with 12 bases sitting between them. The CDR3 sequence is CASAPIGDEQFF. The CDR3, as DNA: TGTGCTAGTGCCCCAATTGGGGATGAGCAGTTCTTC. Full variable domain (rest looked up from reference TRBV12-5 and TRBJ2-1): DARVTQTPRHKVTEMGQEVTMRCQPILGHNTVFWYRQTMMQGLELLAYFRNRAPLDDSGMPKDRFSAEMPDATLATLKIQPSEPRDSAVYFCASAPIGDEQFFGPGTRLTVL.

This chain joins TRBV27 and TRBJ2-7; 8 nucleotides align to TRBD1. CDR3 length equals 14 residues. V was pared by 7 bases and J by 5 bases, with 10 bases of the junction left unmatched. From germline, CDR1 is MNHEY and CDR2 SMNVEV (reference sequence). In nucleotides, the CDR3 is TGTGCCAGCACCAAGACCGACAGGGGCCACGAGCAGTACTTC. Its protein is CASTKTDRGHEQYF.

V is TRBV9 and J is TRBJ2-1, with D possibly matching TRBD1 (5 bases). V was pared by 4 bases and J by 6 bases, with 14 bases between. The V gene's germline CDR1 is SGDLS and CDR2 YYNGEE. The CDR3 is 14 residues long. The CDR3 loop reads CASSPFFRGNEQFF. CDR3 sequence (DNA): TGTGCCAGCAGCCCCTTCTTTAGGGGCAATGAGCAGTTCTTC.

The V gene is TRBV2, the J gene TRBJ1-3, with a possible D match to TRBD1 (6 bases). The CDR3 runs to 12 residues. Germline V lookup: CDR1 SNHLY, CDR2 FYNNEI. Trimming took 8 bases from V and 8 from J, leaving 13 bases between them. The CDR3 region has the DNA TGTGCCAGCGGACAACAGGGATACACCATATATTTT. Encoded protein: CASGQQGYTIYF.